The present TCR beta chain was sequenced within a study of OX40 agonist ivuxolimab in advanced cancers. In the case of this clone: As yet, its antigen is unknown.

Researchers took blood at baseline, on cycle 4 day 1, and on cycle 7 day 1. Looked up from germline, CDR1 is MNHNS and CDR2 is SASEGT. The CDR3 has 13 amino acids. The ends lost 7 bases at V and 4 bases at J; junction bases unmatched: 6. Study observations and caveats: In general, CD8+ T cells held more expanded clones than CD4+ did, on average. Low normalized clonal expansion also occurred in some nonresponding patients.

Method: immunoSEQ multiplex PCR; TCRdb's copy keeps in-frame clones and lacks some. The sample records some 150,000 clones, 85% to 95% being singletons. This TCR was sampled from an adult with an advanced solid tumor such as melanoma, head and neck, liver or kidney cancer. The chain uses TRBV6-1 and TRBJ2-7; 8 bases line up with TRBD2. The input for sequencing was CD4+ or CD8+ T cells sorted from blood, taken in a trial of the OX40 agonist ivuxolimab. DNA of the CDR3: TGTGCCAGCACCCCAGCGGGAGCTTACGAGCAGTACTTC. It encodes CASTPAGAYEQYF.